Listed below are T cell receptor beta chains from one sample, sequenced in a study of shared clonotypes between healthy human individuals. Clones were read by immunoSEQ multiplex PCR, and TCRdb kept only the in-frame ones, dropping some. The table shows 950,000 to 1,100,000 clones, with about 80% occurring only once. The sequencing input was memory CD4+ T cells sorted from blood. The receptors originated from a man aged 18 to 35 in good health. Each CDR3 is given with its conserved first and last residue. D genes are given only for firm matches. Only part of the rows carry a size: once, few, many, or a class if the clone is expanded.

D gene,J gene,V gene,clone size,CDR3 protein,CDR3 DNA
TRBD1,TRBJ1-1,TRBV7-2,.,CASSFDRGGTEAFF,TGTGCCAGCAGCTTTGACAGGGGCGGCACTGAAGCTTTCTTT
TRBD2,TRBJ2-1,TRBV5-4,.,CASSFLAASSYNEQFF,TGTGCCAGCAGCTTTCTAGCGGCAAGCTCCTACAATGAGCAGTTCTTC
.,TRBJ2-7,TRBV6-1,once,CASSELGQAYEQYF,TGTGCCAGCAGTGAGCTCGGACAAGCCTACGAGCAGTACTTC
TRBD1,TRBJ2-3,TRBV5-1,.,CASSQGIITDTQYF,TGCGCCAGCTCACAGGGGATTATCACAGATACGCAGTATTTT
.,TRBJ1-4,TRBV7-8,few,CASSRGGLTNEKLFF,TGTGCCAGCAGCCGCGGGGGCCTGACTAATGAAAAACTGTTTTTT
.,TRBJ1-4,TRBV18,.,CASSPWTGDNEKLFF,TGTGCCAGCTCACCGTGGACGGGCGACAATGAAAAACTGTTTTTT
.,TRBJ1-2,TRBV14,.,CASSQERRGTYGYTF,TGTGCCAGCAGCCAAGAGAGACGAGGGACCTATGGCTACACCTTC
.,TRBJ1-1,TRBV19,few,CASNLGAHTEAFF,TGTGCCAGTAATCTAGGAGCACACACTGAAGCTTTCTTT
TRBD1,TRBJ2-5,TRBV5-1,.,CASSAGQGAKETQYF,TGCGCCAGCAGCGCGGGACAGGGGGCGAAGGAGACCCAGTACTTC
TRBD2,TRBJ2-3,TRBV7-2,.,CASSYVAGGSDTQYF,TGTGCCAGCAGCTACGTAGCGGGAGGGTCAGATACGCAGTATTTT
TRBD1,TRBJ1-2,TRBV28,.,CASRKGGAGTGGLFGYTF,TGTGCCAGCAGAAAGGGGGGAGCCGGGACAGGGGGCTTGTTCGGCTACACCTTC
TRBD2,TRBJ2-3,TRBV7-2,few,CASSPGTSGRRNTQYF,TGTGCCAGCAGCCCCGGGACTAGCGGGAGGAGGAATACGCAGTATTTT
.,TRBJ2-1,TRBV7-9,.,CASASPVSTANEQFF,TGTGCCAGCGCTTCTCCGGTTTCGACCGCCAATGAGCAGTTCTTC